The next 29 T cell receptor beta chains were all read from a single sample in a study of T cells expressing NK-cell markers. TCRdb reworked the 5' RACE reads into one entry per CDR3 protein, no DNA. This table holds approximately 150,000 distinct CDR3 sequences. Input material: blood T cells: a sorted CD56 or NKG2C T cell subset, CD4+ or CD8+ T cells, or bulk PBMC T cells (not recorded which). The receptors shown here come from a woman between 18 and 75 years old in good health.

This chain joins TRBV20-1 and TRBJ2-3; TCRdb reports TRBD1, a call that lacks DNA to check it against. The germline gives CDR1 DFQATT, CDR2 SNEGSKA (reference sequence). This CDR3 spans 17 amino acids. The CDR3 region is CSAVRPTGVSVTDTQYF.

V and J are TRBV28 and TRBJ2-6; with no DNA, the TCRdb D assignment of TRBD2 cannot be verified. The CDR3 covers 15 residues. The germline gives CDR1 MDHEN, CDR2 SYDVKM. CDR3 amino acids: CASRTPSSGANVLTF.

V usage is TRBV3-1 and J usage is TRBJ2-3; TCRdb calls TRBD1, which cannot be checked without DNA. This CDR3 comprises 14 residues. Germline V lookup: CDR1 LGHDT, CDR2 YNNKEL (reference sequence). CDR3 region: CASSQAPGFREQYF.

This chain joins TRBV5-1 and TRBJ2-7; TCRdb outputs TRBD1, but without DNA this stays unchecked. Germline V gives CDR1 SGHRS, CDR2 YFSETQ. The CDR3 sequence is 14 residues long. The CDR3 protein is CASSRGAGSYEQYF.

The CDR3 here is CSARDSGGSYEQYF. The J gene is TRBJ2-7, the V gene TRBV20-1. There are 14 residues in the CDR3. The V gene's germline CDR1 is DFQATT and CDR2 SNEGSKA (reference sequence).

The V and J genes are TRBV14 and TRBJ2-2; TCRdb names TRBD2, which stays unverified in the absence of DNA. This CDR3 is 14 amino acids long. Looked up from germline, CDR1 is SGHDN and CDR2 is FVKESK. The CDR3: CASSLLGGAGELFF.

The chain employs TRBV5-1 and TRBJ1-4; lacking DNA, the TRBD1 call made by TCRdb goes unchecked. The germline V gene has CDR1 SGHRS and CDR2 YFSETQ. CDR3 length equals 14 residues. CDR3 loop: CASRTTGIAEKLFF.

CDR3 in amino acids: CASSLIWGFQFF. The J gene is TRBJ2-1, the V gene TRBV7-9; TCRdb designates TRBD1, a call that cannot be tested without DNA. The length of the CDR3 is 12 residues. In germline, CDR1 is SEHNR, CDR2 FQNEAQ (reference sequence).

J is TRBJ1-4 and V is TRBV7-2; TCRdb picks TRBD1, but there is no DNA to check that call. This CDR3 has 14 residues. Germline V gene sequence: CDR1 SGHTA, CDR2 FQGNSA. The CDR3 is CASSLTGTVEKLFF.

The chain links TRBV5-5 to TRBJ2-1. This CDR3 comprises 15 residues. Germline CDR1 is SGHKS and CDR2 is YYEKEE (reference sequence). The CDR3 sequence is CASSQTSSSYNEQFF.

The CDR3 sequence is CASSGDRKLFF. The J gene is TRBJ1-4, the V gene TRBV25-1; the D call from TCRdb, TRBD1, cannot be confirmed without DNA. The CDR3 runs 11 residues. Looked up from germline, CDR1 is MGHDK and CDR2 is SYGVNS.

The V call is TRBV6-2 or TRBV6-3, the J call TRBJ1-1; there is no DNA to check the TCRdb D call of TRBD1. The CDR3 length is 21 residues. Germline loops: CDR1 MNHEY, CDR2 SVGEGT. CDR3 amino acids: CASSYSIFHRDTRGEDTEAFF.

The chain employs TRBV5-1 and TRBJ2-3; the TCRdb D gene call, TRBD2, has no DNA to confirm it. The CDR3 is made up of 14 amino acids. Germline V gives CDR1 SGHRS, CDR2 YFSETQ. This CDR3 is CASSLVSRGDTQYF.

The rearrangement joins TRBV6-5 to TRBJ2-4; TCRdb's D call, TRBD2, is unchecked because there is no DNA. The CDR3 is 18 amino acids. Germline assignment: CDR1 MNHEY and CDR2 SVGAGI. The CDR3 sequence is CASSYSGTSGLAKNIQYF.

The chain recombines TRBV2 with TRBJ1-2; TCRdb's D call, TRBD1, is unchecked because there is no DNA. The CDR3 is made up of 15 amino acids. Looked up from germline, CDR1 is SNHLY and CDR2 is FYNNEI. The CDR3 here is CASSEWSGGGYGYTF. The full variable domain, in which reference TRBV2 and TRBJ1-2 provide the parts outside the CDR3, is EPEVTQTPSHQVTQMGQEVILRCVPISNHLYFYWYRQILGQKVEFLVSFYNNEISEKSEIFDDQFSVERPDGSNFTLKIRSTKLEDSAMYFCASSEWSGGGYGYTFGSGTRLTVV.

Its frequency marks this clonotype as large. This sequence joins TRBV2 and TRBJ1-6; the D call of TRBD1 rests on TCRdb alone, since no DNA is present to check it. Germline V lookup: CDR1 SNHLY, CDR2 FYNNEI. The CDR3 is made up of 15 amino acids. CDR3 amino acids: CASSEAGQLNSPLHF. The full variable domain, completed using reference TRBV2 and TRBJ1-6, is EPEVTQTPSHQVTQMGQEVILRCVPISNHLYFYWYRQILGQKVEFLVSFYNNEISEKSEIFDDQFSVERPDGSNFTLKIRSTKLEDSAMYFCASSEAGQLNSPLHFGNGTRLTVT.

The gene calls are TRBV4-1 and TRBJ1-1; lacking DNA, the TRBD1 call made by TCRdb goes unchecked. This CDR3 comprises 14 residues. Germline values: CDR1 MGHRA, CDR2 YSYEKL. CDR3 residues: CASSHPGTNTEAFF.

The chain employs TRBV15 and TRBJ2-2; the D call from TCRdb, TRBD1, cannot be confirmed without DNA. The germline V gene has CDR1 LNHNV and CDR2 YYDKDF (reference sequence). This CDR3 spans 16 amino acids. The CDR3 loop reads CATSFKWGFGTGELFF.

The gene calls are TRBV7-2 and TRBJ2-5; TCRdb's assignment of TRBD2 cannot be checked, as there is no DNA. The germline V gene encodes CDR1 SGHTA and CDR2 FQGNSA. CDR3 length: 14 amino acids. The CDR3 region is CASSVGLAGTSPYF.

V is TRBV7-9 and J is TRBJ1-2. The CDR3 loop spans 12 amino acids. Germline V gives CDR1 SEHNR, CDR2 FQNEAQ (reference sequence). The CDR3 loop is CASALDGSGYTF.

CDR3: CASSLRRTGVGTEAFF. The chain joins TRBV7-9 to TRBJ1-1; TCRdb reports TRBD1, a call that lacks DNA to check it against. CDR3 length equals 16 residues. Germline CDR1 is SEHNR and CDR2 is FQNEAQ (reference sequence).

The chain has TRBV6-5 and TRBJ2-1; no DNA is available, so the TRBD1 call from TCRdb remains unchecked. From germline, CDR1 is MNHEY and CDR2 SVGAGI. CDR3 length: 11 amino acids. The CDR3 protein is CASLQGHEQFF.

The chain is built from TRBV7-2 and TRBJ2-3; no DNA is available, so the TRBD1 call from TCRdb remains unchecked. The CDR3 runs 16 residues. Germline assignment: CDR1 SGHTA and CDR2 FQGNSA. This chain's CDR3 is CASSKNRVDSTDTQYF.

This sequence joins TRBV2 and TRBJ2-1; TCRdb names TRBD2, which stays unverified in the absence of DNA. In germline, CDR1 is SNHLY, CDR2 FYNNEI. This CDR3 comprises 13 residues. This CDR3 reads CASSSGLENEQFF. The variable domain in full, with the rest retrieved from reference TRBV2 and TRBJ2-1, is EPEVTQTPSHQVTQMGQEVILRCVPISNHLYFYWYRQILGQKVEFLVSFYNNEISEKSEIFDDQFSVERPDGSNFTLKIRSTKLEDSAMYFCASSSGLENEQFFGPGTRLTVL.

The genes are TRBV14 and TRBJ2-3. The germline CDR1 and CDR2 sequences are SGHDN and FVKESK. This CDR3 region has 14 residues. The CDR3 reads CASSQPGFRDTQYF.

The gene calls are TRBV20-1 and TRBJ2-5; TCRdb gives TRBD2 as the D gene, but with no DNA this cannot be confirmed. The CDR3 is 14 residues long. Germline CDR1 DFQATT, CDR2 SNEGSKA (reference sequence). CDR3: CSAYTSGGQETQYF.

The chain employs TRBV5-1 and TRBJ1-3; the TCRdb D gene call, TRBD1, has no DNA to confirm it. This CDR3 contains 16 residues. CDR1 and CDR2 from the germline V gene are SGHRS and YFSETQ. This chain's CDR3 is CASSPDSPSSGNTIYF.

This sequence joins TRBV18 and TRBJ1-2; the TCRdb call, TRBD1, lacks DNA for checking. Germline CDR1 reads KGHSH; CDR2 reads LQKENI. This CDR3 is built from 14 residues. The CDR3 is CASSQSNGAYGYTF.

The rearrangement joins TRBV6-1 to TRBJ1-5. Germline V gene lookup returns CDR1 MNHNS and CDR2 SASEGT. This CDR3 is built from 14 residues. The CDR3 here is CASLQRSKDQPQHF.